One and the same sample provided the 22 T cell receptor beta chains below, sequenced in a study of PD-1 blockade in classical Hodgkin lymphoma. Sequencing was performed with immunoSEQ multiplex PCR; in TCRdb, only in-frame clones are kept and a portion is missing. The sample holds approximately 49,000 clones, 80% seen once. Time point indicated: cycle 4 day 1 (C4D1), after six to seven weeks of nivolumab. Every patient had relapsed following autologous stem cell transplantation, and cohorts differed in brentuximab vedotin exposure. The starting material was peripheral blood mononuclear cells (PBMCs), obtained before the fourth cycle of nivolumab. The receptor set was obtained from a human donor with classical Hodgkin lymphoma.

V is TRBV9 and J is TRBJ1-1; 8 nucleotides agree with TRBD1. Trimming cost V 0 bases and J 8 bases; bases outside gene matches: 3. This CDR3 is built from 13 residues. Per the germline V gene, CDR1 is SGDLS and CDR2 is YYNGEE. CDR3 bases: TGTGCCAGCAGCGTAGCAGGGGGCGGCGAAGCTTTCTTT. It is translated as CASSVAGGGEAFF.

The chain uses TRBV29-1 and TRBJ2-7; D is unresolved. V was pared by 3 bases and J by 0 bases, with 6 bases between. CDR1 SQVTM and CDR2 ANQGSEA come from the germline V gene. The CDR3 runs 12 residues. In nucleotides, the CDR3 is TGCAGCGTTGAGGCCACCTCCTACGAGCAGTACTTC. Translation gives CSVEATSYEQYF.

CDR3 loop: CATTRGRGNQPQHF. The CDR3, as DNA: TGTGCCACCACCAGGGGGCGAGGCAATCAGCCCCAGCATTTT. This sequence joins TRBV15 and TRBJ1-5, with 8 bases aligning to TRBD1. This CDR3 region has 14 residues. The junction had 4 bases not matched to a gene; V was cut back by 7 bases and J by 2 bases. Germline lookup yields CDR1 LNHNV and CDR2 YYDKDF (reference sequence).

V usage is TRBV5-1 and J usage is TRBJ2-1, with D hard to call. CDR1 and CDR2 (germline): SGHRS, YFSETQ. The length of the CDR3 is 14 residues. V was clipped by 2 bases and J by 0 bases, with 6 bases between them. CDR3 sequence (DNA): TGCGCCAGCAGCTTAGCTATCTCCTACAATGAGCAGTTCTTC. Encoded protein: CASSLAISYNEQFF. The full variable domain, completed using reference TRBV5-1 and TRBJ2-1, is KAGVTQTPRYLIKTRGQQVTLSCSPISGHRSVSWYQQTPGQGLQFLFEYFSETQRNKGNFPGRFSGRQFSNSRSEMNVSTLELGDSALYLCASSLAISYNEQFFGPGTRLTVL.

There are a few counts of this clone. V and J are TRBV7-3 and TRBJ1-2; D might be TRBD1 (5 bases). Trimming removed 9 bases at V and 4 bases at J, with 15 bases between. Germline lookup yields CDR1 SGHTA and CDR2 FQGTGA. This CDR3 spans 13 amino acids. CDR3 sequence (DNA): TGTGCCAGGGGGAGGGGAAAGGGCTATGGCTACACCTTC. Protein product: CARGRGKGYGYTF.

The V gene is TRBV5-5, the J gene TRBJ1-2; D gene uncertain. In germline, CDR1 is SGHKS, CDR2 YYEKEE (reference sequence). This CDR3 has 16 amino acids. V lost 4 bases, J lost 4 bases, and 20 bases lay in between. The CDR3 DNA reads TGTGCCAGCAGCAGAGCCTCGGGAGACGAAGTCTATGGCTACACCTTC. It is translated as CASSRASGDEVYGYTF.

The chain couples TRBV5-1 to TRBJ2-6; D uncertain. CDR1 SGHRS and CDR2 YFSETQ come from the germline V gene. CDR3 length equals 21 residues. Trimming cost V 1 base and J 1 base, with 24 bases left between them. The CDR3 DNA sequence: TGCGCCAGCAGCTTGCTTGCAGGTTCCTCAATGACGTTGTCTGGGGCCAACGTCCTGACTTTC. Encoded protein: CASSLLAGSSMTLSGANVLTF.

The chain is built from TRBV30 and TRBJ1-1, with D perhaps matching TRBD1 (5 bases). There are 14 residues in the CDR3. Germline V gene lookup returns CDR1 GTSNPN and CDR2 SVGIG (reference sequence). V was pared by 2 bases and J by 6 bases, with 16 bases between. The DNA for the CDR3 is TGTGCCTGGAGTCATTCACAGGCGATCGCTGAAGCTTTCTTT. Amino acid sequence: CAWSHSQAIAEAFF.

A single count supports this clone. The chain couples TRBV5-1 to TRBJ2-3, with TRBD2 as a possible D gene (6 bases). V was pared by 0 bases and J by 0 bases, with 11 bases between. The germline V gene encodes CDR1 SGHRS and CDR2 YFSETQ. This CDR3 is built from 16 residues. CDR3 amino acids: CASSLGVAVSTDTQYF. As DNA, the CDR3 is TGCGCCAGCAGCTTGGGGGTAGCGGTTAGCACAGATACGCAGTATTTT.

The J gene is TRBJ1-4, the V gene TRBV7-9; 7 bases agree with TRBD1. Germline lookup yields CDR1 SEHNR and CDR2 FQNEAQ (reference sequence). This CDR3 region has 15 residues. V lost 5 bases and J lost 4; bases outside the gene matches: 7. CDR3 in amino acids: CASSRRGDSNEKLFF. The CDR3 bases are TGTGCCAGCAGCCGAAGAGGGGACAGTAATGAAAAACTGTTTTTT.

This clone has only one observation. This chain joins TRBV19 and TRBJ2-7; TRBD1 or TRBD2 may be the D gene (5 bases each). Germline assignment: CDR1 LNHDA and CDR2 SQIVND (reference sequence). This CDR3 region has 15 residues. Between the trimmed V and J ends, which lost 6 bases and 2 bases, there was a span of 17 bases. CDR3 residues: CASRETADSTYEQYF. CDR3 sequence (DNA): TGTGCCAGTAGGGAGACAGCGGACTCTACCTACGAGCAGTACTTC. Using reference TRBV19 and TRBJ2-7 for the parts outside the CDR3, the full variable domain is DGGITQSPKYLFRKEGQNVTLSCEQNLNHDAMYWYRQDPGQGLRLIYYSQIVNDFQKGDIAEGYSVSREKKESFPLTVTSAQKNPTAFYLCASRETADSTYEQYFGPGTRLTVT.

The table lists this clone with a count of one. This chain connects TRBV4-3 to TRBJ2-3; 11 bases are a match to TRBD2. V was clipped by 0 bases and J by 0 bases; unmatched bases: 11. This CDR3 has 20 amino acids. CDR1 and CDR2 (germline): LGHNA, YSLEER. CDR3 protein: CASSQDSGSGGATSTDTQYF. CDR3 bases: TGCGCCAGCAGCCAAGATAGTGGTAGCGGGGGGGCAACTAGCACAGATACGCAGTATTTT.

The J gene is TRBJ2-7, the V gene TRBV7-8; 8 bases line up with TRBD1. V trimming: 2 bases; J trimming: 5 bases; junction bases outside the gene matches: 5. CDR1 and CDR2 (germline): SGHVS, FQNEAQ. The CDR3 totals 14 residues. The CDR3: CASSLRQGLHEQYF. The DNA for the CDR3 is TGTGCCAGCAGCTTAAGACAGGGGCTCCACGAGCAGTACTTC.

V gene TRBV11-3 combines with J gene TRBJ1-1; D is unclear. The CDR3 consists of 14 residues. V was trimmed by 2 bases and J by 0 bases, leaving 7 bases between them. The germline CDR1 and CDR2 sequences are SGHNT and YENEEA. CDR3 nucleotides: TGTGCCAGCAGCTTAAGAGTAATGAACACTGAAGCTTTCTTT. Its protein is CASSLRVMNTEAFF. Combining the CDR3 with reference TRBV11-3 and TRBJ1-1 gives the whole variable domain EAGVVQSPRYKIIEKKQPVAFWCNPISGHNTLYWYLQNLGQGPELLIRYENEEAVDDSQLPKDRFSAERLKGVDSTLKIQPAELGDSAVYLCASSLRVMNTEAFFGQGTRLTVV.

This rearrangement joins TRBV15 to TRBJ1-3; 9 bases align to TRBD1. Looked up from germline, CDR1 is LNHNV and CDR2 is YYDKDF (reference sequence). CDR3 length equals 17 residues. Unmatched junction bases numbered 7, after V lost 2 bases and J lost 2 bases. The CDR3 loop reads CATSRTDRGFAGNTIYF. The CDR3 coding sequence is TGTGCCACCAGCAGAACTGACAGGGGGTTTGCTGGAAACACCATATATTTT.

This chain uses TRBV7-2 with TRBJ1-2; D unclear. From germline, CDR1 is SGHTA and CDR2 FQGNSA. The CDR3 extends over 12 amino acids. V was shortened by 1 base and J by 8 bases, with 8 bases between the two germline ends. CDR3 in amino acids: CASSLEVGGYTF. For the CDR3, the DNA is TGTGCCAGCAGCTTAGAGGTGGGAGGCTACACCTTC.

The chain is built from TRBV4-1 and TRBJ2-7, with D uncertain. The CDR3 sequence is 14 residues long. The V gene lost 0 bases and the J gene lost 2 bases, with 8 bases spanning the gap. The germline V gene encodes CDR1 MGHRA and CDR2 YSYEKL. The CDR3 sequence: CASSQESATYEQYF. In DNA form, the CDR3 reads TGCGCCAGCAGCCAAGAAAGCGCTACCTACGAGCAGTACTTC.

This clone was detected only once. This sequence joins TRBV11-3 and TRBJ1-1; TRBD1 is a possible D gene (5 bases). CDR3 size: 13 residues. The V gene's germline CDR1 is SGHNT and CDR2 YENEEA. Trimming pared 3 bases from V and 5 bases from J, leaving 10 bases between. The CDR3 DNA sequence: TGTGCCAGCAGCTTGGGGGTACGGACTGAAGCTTTCTTT. It is translated as CASSLGVRTEAFF.

The count of this clone is one. V gene TRBV5-6 combines with J gene TRBJ2-1; possible D gene TRBD1, 6 bases. V dropped 4 bases and J dropped 4 bases, with 12 bases sitting between them. CDR3 length: 14 amino acids. Germline CDR1 is SGHDT and CDR2 is YYEEEE. The CDR3 DNA follows: TGTGCCAGCAGCATCGGACAGTCTTACAATGAGCAGTTCTTC. Protein: CASSIGQSYNEQFF.

The chain links TRBV6-5 to TRBJ2-7, with a possible D match to TRBD1 (5 bases). Looked up from germline, CDR1 is MNHEY and CDR2 is SVGAGI. CDR3 length: 13 amino acids. With 2 bases removed from V and 3 bases from J, the gap between germline ends came to 8 bases. Written as DNA, the CDR3 is TGTGCCAGCAGTTACGACAGAAACTACGAGCAGTACTTC. Protein: CASSYDRNYEQYF.

The CDR3 sequence: CASSLETVTEAFF. As DNA, the CDR3 is TGTGCCAGCAGCTTAGAGACAGTAACTGAAGCTTTCTTT. The chain joins TRBV7-9 to TRBJ1-1, with D possibly matching TRBD1 (5 bases). V gave up 1 base and J gave up 5 bases, with 8 bases separating them. Germline values: CDR1 SEHNR, CDR2 FQNEAQ (reference sequence). The CDR3 extends over 13 amino acids.

V is TRBV5-8 and J is TRBJ2-1, with TRBD2 matching 7 bases. J lost 7 bases, V lost 0 bases, and 7 bases had no gene match. In germline, CDR1 is SGHTS, CDR2 YDEGEE. The CDR3 spans 15 residues. The chain's CDR3 is CASSLVGRSGNEQFF. The CDR3 region has the DNA TGTGCCAGCAGCTTGGTCGGGAGGAGTGGTAATGAGCAGTTCTTC.